Listed below are T cell receptor beta chains from one sample, sequenced in a study of a mutant IDH1 vaccine in newly diagnosed glioma. Their specific antigens are unknown. Profiled with immunoSEQ multiplex PCR; TCRdb holds only in-frame clones, not every one. The table includes more than 55,000 clones, under 90% detected once. The sequencing used PBMCs, collected from a glioma patient whose treatment included an IDH1 peptide vaccine. The receptors originated from a man aged 25-45 years with glioma. Both conserved end residues are part of each CDR3. The order of the fields is J gene, CDR3 length, V gene, CDR3 protein.

>TRBJ1-5|13|TRBV10-3
CATGRGGNQPQHF
>TRBJ1-1|13|TRBV6-5
CASSQQVNTEAFF
>TRBJ2-7|11|TRBV29-1
CSVRQDYEQYF
>TRBJ1-4|13|TRBV29-1
CSVTWGTNEKLFF
>TRBJ2-1|15|TRBV5-5
CASILRLAGGREQFF
>TRBJ1-4|18|TRBV19
CATTPDRGSFPTNEKLFF
>TRBJ1-5|15|TRBV28
CASSPTGLGNQPQHF
>TRBJ2-7|14|TRBV2
CASSAGLASYEQYF
>NA|16|TRBV4-3
CASSQGSGTGTYEQYF
>TRBJ2-3|15|TRBV7-2
CASSFWGLLLDTQYF
>TRBJ2-2|17|TRBV5-4
CASSLGQGAPGGGELFF
>TRBJ1-2|14|TRBV6-5
CASSSAGTAYGYTF
>TRBJ2-3|14|TRBV10-3
CAIRVRGATDTQYF
>TRBJ2-2|15|TRBV5-1
CASSLESGNTGELFF
>TRBJ1-1|15|TRBV27
CASSLSPSSGTEAFF
>TRBJ1-1|19|TRBV5-3
CARSLPHRQGRGRNTEAFF
>TRBJ2-5|15|TRBV19
CASSPLPSVQETQYF
>TRBJ1-1|10|TRBV20-1
CSARGPPVFF
>TRBJ1-6|14|TRBV7-2
CASRTGTANSPLHF
>TRBJ2-3|13|TRBV5-1
CASSLEGTDTQYF
>TRBJ2-3|13|TRBV2
CASGWAAPDTQYF
>TRBJ2-3|11|TRBV2
CASTRTDTQYF
>TRBJ2-5|14|TRBV7-3
CASSFGGGKETQYF
>TRBJ2-1|11|TRBV20-1
CSAARYNEQFF
>TRBJ2-5|15|TRBV9
CASSVDGRGRETQYF
>TRBJ1-2|13|TRBV18
CASSAGRGYGYTF
>TRBJ2-6|14|TRBV7-2
CASSSEGADNVLTF